This T cell receptor (beta chain) derives from a study of blood T cell repertoires in COVID-19. Study summary: Some COVID-19 samples were acute and others convalescent; all came from the United States, Italy and Spain. Sources were T cells, B-cell-depleted T cells, or PBMCs; the material itself was cDNA or gDNA.

Authors' methods: Amplification of reference gene primers provided the estimated nucleated cell counts. TCRdb keeps only in-frame clones here, not all; method: immunoSEQ multiplex PCR. V, J and clone size are those of that table, while D and trimming were read from the DNA. The repertoire holds approximately 110,000 clones, with around 85% as singletons. This CDR3 comprises 15 residues. V dropped 0 bases and J dropped 3 bases, with 9 bases sitting between them. Germline V gene lookup returns CDR1 LGHDT and CDR2 YNNKEL (reference sequence). This chain links TRBV3-1 (or the pseudogene TRBV3-2) with TRBJ1-3, with D possibly matching TRBD1 (5 bases). This clonotype originated in a man aged 65-85 years with active or convalescent COVID-19. Sequences were obtained from peripheral blood. This chain's CDR3 is CASSQDSGYGNTIYF. The CDR3 DNA reads TGTGCCAGCAGCCAAGATTCAGGGTATGGAAACACCATATATTTT.